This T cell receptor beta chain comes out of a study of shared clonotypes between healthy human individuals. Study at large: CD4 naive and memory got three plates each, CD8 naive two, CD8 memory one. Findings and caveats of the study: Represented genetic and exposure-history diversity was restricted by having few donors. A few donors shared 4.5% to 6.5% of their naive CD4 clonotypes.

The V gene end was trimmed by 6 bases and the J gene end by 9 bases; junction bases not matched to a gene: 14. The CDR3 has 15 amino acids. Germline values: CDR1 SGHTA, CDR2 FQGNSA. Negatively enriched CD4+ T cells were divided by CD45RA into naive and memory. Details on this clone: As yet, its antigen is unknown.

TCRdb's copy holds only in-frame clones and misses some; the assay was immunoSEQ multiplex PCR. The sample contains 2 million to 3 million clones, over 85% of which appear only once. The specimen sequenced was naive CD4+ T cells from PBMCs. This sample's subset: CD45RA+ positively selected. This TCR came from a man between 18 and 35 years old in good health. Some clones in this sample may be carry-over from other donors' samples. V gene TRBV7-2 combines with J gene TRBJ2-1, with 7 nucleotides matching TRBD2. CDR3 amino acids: CASSRVAGVSSEQFF. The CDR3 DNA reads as TGTGCCAGCAGTCGTGTCGCGGGAGTTAGTAGTGAGCAGTTCTTC.